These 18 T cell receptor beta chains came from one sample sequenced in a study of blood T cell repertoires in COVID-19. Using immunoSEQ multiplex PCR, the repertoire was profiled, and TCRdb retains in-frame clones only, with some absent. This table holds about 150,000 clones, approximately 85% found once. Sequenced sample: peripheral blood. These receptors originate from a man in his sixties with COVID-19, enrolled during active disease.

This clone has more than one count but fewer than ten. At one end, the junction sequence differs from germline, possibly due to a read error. The CDR3 DNA reads TGTGCTAGCAGCTTAGTTCTGTCGGCGGCGGGAGCAGAGACCCAGTACTTC. It codes for CASSLVLSAAGAETQYF. V gene TRBV7-7 combines with J gene TRBJ2-5, with 7 bases aligning to TRBD2. The CDR3 totals 17 residues. Germline loops: CDR1 SSHAT, CDR2 FNYEAQ (reference sequence). Complete variable domain (other parts from reference TRBV7-7 and TRBJ2-5): GAGVSQSPRYKVTKRGQDVTLRCDPISSHATLYWYQQALGQGPEFLTYFNYEAQPDKSGLPSDRFSAERPEGSISTLTIQRTEQRDSAMYRCASSLVLSAAGAETQYFGPGTRLLVL.

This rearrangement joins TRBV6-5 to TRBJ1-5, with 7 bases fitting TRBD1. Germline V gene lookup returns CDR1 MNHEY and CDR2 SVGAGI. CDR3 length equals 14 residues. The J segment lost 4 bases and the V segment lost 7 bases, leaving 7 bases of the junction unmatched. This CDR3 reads CASMPGQINQPQHF. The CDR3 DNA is TGTGCCAGCATGCCGGGACAGATTAATCAGCCCCAGCATTTT.

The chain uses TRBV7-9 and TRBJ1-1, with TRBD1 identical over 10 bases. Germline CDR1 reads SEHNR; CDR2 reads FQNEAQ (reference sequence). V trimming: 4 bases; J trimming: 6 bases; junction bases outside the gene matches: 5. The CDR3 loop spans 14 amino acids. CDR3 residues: CASSSQGTGAEAFF. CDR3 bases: TGTGCCAGCAGCTCACAGGGGACAGGGGCTGAAGCTTTCTTT.

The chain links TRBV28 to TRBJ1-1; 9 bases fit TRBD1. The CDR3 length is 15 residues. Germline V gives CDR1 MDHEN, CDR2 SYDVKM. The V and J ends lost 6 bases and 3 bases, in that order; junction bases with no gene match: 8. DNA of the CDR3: TGTGCCAGCAGCTCCCCCGGGACAGGGCACACTGAAGCTTTCTTT. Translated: CASSSPGTGHTEAFF.

The CDR3 sequence is CASSRGGGAGETQYF. The CDR3 region has the DNA TGTGCCAGCAGCCGCGGCGGGGGGGCCGGAGAGACCCAGTACTTC. V and J are TRBV3-1 (or the pseudogene TRBV3-2) and TRBJ2-5, with 9 bases matching TRBD2. The CDR3 runs to 15 residues. CDR1 is LGHDT and CDR2 is YNNKEL in the germline V gene (reference sequence). After removal of 4 bases from V and 4 bases from J, the junction contained 7 bases not matched to a gene.

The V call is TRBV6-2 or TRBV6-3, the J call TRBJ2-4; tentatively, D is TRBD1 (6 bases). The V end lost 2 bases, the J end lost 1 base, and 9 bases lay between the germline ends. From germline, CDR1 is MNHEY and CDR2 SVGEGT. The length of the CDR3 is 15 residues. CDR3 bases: TGTGCCAGCAGTTACGGCCAGGGGGCCAAAAACATTCAGTACTTC. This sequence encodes CASSYGQGAKNIQYF.

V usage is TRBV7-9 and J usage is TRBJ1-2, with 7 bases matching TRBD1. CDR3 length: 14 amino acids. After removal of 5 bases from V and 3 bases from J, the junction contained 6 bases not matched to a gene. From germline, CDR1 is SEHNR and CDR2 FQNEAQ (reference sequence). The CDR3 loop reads CASSLTGVDYGYTF. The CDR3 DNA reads TGTGCCAGCAGCCTAACAGGGGTTGACTATGGCTACACCTTC.

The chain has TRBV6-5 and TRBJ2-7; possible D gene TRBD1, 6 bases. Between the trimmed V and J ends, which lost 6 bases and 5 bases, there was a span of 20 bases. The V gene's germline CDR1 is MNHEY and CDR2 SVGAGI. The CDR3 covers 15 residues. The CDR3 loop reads CASRAQGFQPHEQYF. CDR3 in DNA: TGTGCCAGCAGGGCACAGGGATTTCAGCCTCACGAGCAGTACTTC.

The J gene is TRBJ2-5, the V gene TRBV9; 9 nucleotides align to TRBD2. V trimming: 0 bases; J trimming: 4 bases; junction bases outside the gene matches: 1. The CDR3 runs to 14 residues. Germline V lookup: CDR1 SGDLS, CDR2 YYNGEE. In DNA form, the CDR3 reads TGTGCCAGCAGCGTAGGTAGCGGGGGAGAGACCCAGTACTTC. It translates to CASSVGSGGETQYF.

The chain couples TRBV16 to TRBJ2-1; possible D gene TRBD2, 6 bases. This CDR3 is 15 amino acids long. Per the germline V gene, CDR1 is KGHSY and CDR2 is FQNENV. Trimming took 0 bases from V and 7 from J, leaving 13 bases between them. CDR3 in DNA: TGTGCCAGCAGCCAATCGCGGGGTTTTACGAATGAGCAGTTCTTC. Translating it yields CASSQSRGFTNEQFF.

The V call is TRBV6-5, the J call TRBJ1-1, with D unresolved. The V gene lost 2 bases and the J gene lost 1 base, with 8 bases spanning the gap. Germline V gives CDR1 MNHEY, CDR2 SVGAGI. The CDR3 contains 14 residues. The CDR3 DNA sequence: TGTGCCAGCAGTTACGTACCAGGGAACACTGAAGCTTTCTTT. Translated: CASSYVPGNTEAFF.

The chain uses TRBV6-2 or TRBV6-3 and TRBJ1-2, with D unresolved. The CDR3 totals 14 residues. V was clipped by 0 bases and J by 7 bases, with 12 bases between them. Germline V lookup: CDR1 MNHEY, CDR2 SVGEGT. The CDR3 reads CASSYSITTAGYTF. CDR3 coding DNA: TGTGCCAGCAGTTACTCGATTACTACCGCTGGCTACACCTTC.

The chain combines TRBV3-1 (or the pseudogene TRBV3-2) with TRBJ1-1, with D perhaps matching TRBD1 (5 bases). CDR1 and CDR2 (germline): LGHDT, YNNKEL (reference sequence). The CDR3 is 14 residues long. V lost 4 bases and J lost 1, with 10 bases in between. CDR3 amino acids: CASSRGRSNTEAFF. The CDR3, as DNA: TGTGCCAGCAGCCGGGGCCGGTCGAACACTGAAGCTTTCTTT.

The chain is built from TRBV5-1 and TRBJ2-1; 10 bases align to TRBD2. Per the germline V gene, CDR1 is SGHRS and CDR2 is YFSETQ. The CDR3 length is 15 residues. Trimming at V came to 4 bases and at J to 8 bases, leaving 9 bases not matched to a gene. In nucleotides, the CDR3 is TGCGCCAGCAGCCCGGCGGCTAGCGGGAGTTATGAGCAGTTCTTC. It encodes CASSPAASGSYEQFF. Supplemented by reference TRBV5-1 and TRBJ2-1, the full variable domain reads KAGVTQTPRYLIKTRGQQVTLSCSPISGHRSVSWYQQTPGQGLQFLFEYFSETQRNKGNFPGRFSGRQFSNSRSEMNVSTLELGDSALYLCASSPAASGSYEQFFGPGTRLTVL.

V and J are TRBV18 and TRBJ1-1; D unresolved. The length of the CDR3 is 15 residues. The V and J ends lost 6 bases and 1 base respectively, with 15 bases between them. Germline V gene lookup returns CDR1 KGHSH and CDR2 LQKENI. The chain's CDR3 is CASSPPRGPNTEAFF. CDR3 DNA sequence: TGTGCCAGCTCCCCCCCCCGCGGGCCGAACACTGAAGCTTTCTTT.

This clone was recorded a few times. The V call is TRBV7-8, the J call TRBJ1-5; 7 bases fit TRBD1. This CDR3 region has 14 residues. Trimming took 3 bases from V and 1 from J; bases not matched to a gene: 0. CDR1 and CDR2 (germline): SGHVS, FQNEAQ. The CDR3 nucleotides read TGTGCCAGCAGCTTGGACAGGAGCAATCAGCCCCAGCATTTT. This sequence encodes CASSLDRSNQPQHF.

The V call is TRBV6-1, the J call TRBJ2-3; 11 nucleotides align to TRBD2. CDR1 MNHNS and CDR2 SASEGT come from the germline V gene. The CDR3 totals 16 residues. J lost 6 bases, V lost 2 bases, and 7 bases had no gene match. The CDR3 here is CASSEMGLAVTDTQYF. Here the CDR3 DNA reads TGTGCCAGCAGTGAAATGGGACTAGCGGTAACGGATACGCAGTATTTT.

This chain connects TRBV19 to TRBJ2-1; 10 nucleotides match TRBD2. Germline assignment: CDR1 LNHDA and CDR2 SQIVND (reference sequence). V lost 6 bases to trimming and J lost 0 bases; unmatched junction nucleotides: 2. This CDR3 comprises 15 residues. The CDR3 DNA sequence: TGTGCCAGTAGGAAGCGGGGGGGCTCCTACAATGAGCAGTTCTTC. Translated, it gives CASRKRGGSYNEQFF.